The 7 T cell receptor beta chains presented below share a single source sample, sequenced in a study of T cells in Graves' hyperthyroidism and ophthalmopathy. TCR beta CDR3 regions were amplified from RNA transcripts. The study used the HTBI primer set for a first-round RT-PCR of the TCR CDR3. MiXCR, applied by TCRdb to the multiplex PCR reads, yields one record per CDR3 protein. The repertoire includes approximately 740,000 distinct CDR3 sequences, 14% of them detected once, and roughly 10% sits in the top ten. Sequencing was carried out using blood. These receptors were taken from a woman between 18 and 29 years old with Graves' hyperthyroidism.

This clonotype was observed many times. V is TRBV3-1 and J is TRBJ1-2, with D hard to call. The germline V gene has CDR1 LGHDT and CDR2 YNNKEL (reference sequence). This CDR3 region has 13 residues. Trimming pared 5 bases from V and 2 bases from J, leaving 9 bases between. As DNA, the CDR3 is TGTGCCAGCAGCACCGGCGAGAACTATGGCTACACCTTC. Protein: CASSTGENYGYTF.

The gene calls are TRBV5-4 and TRBJ1-1, with TRBD1 matching 11 bases. The V segment lost 2 bases and the J segment 1 base; nucleotides outside the gene matches: 13. The CDR3 consists of 19 residues. The germline V gene has CDR1 SGHNT and CDR2 YYREEE (reference sequence). Here the CDR3 DNA reads TGTGCCAGCAGCTTCGGGGTCCTGGACAGGGGGCTTGGGAACACTGAAGCTTTCTTT. Protein product: CASSFGVLDRGLGNTEAFF.

The chain joins TRBV2 to TRBJ2-1; possibly TRBD2 for D (5 bases). The CDR3 is made up of 13 amino acids. The germline V and J ends were trimmed by 8 bases and 1 base, with 9 bases remaining between them. Looked up from germline, CDR1 is SNHLY and CDR2 is FYNNEI. CDR3 in DNA: TGTGCCAGCTTTAGCGATTCCTACAATGAGCAGTTCTTC. Translated: CASFSDSYNEQFF.

This chain connects TRBV9 to TRBJ1-2; D is undetermined. Trimming removed 3 bases at V and 1 base at J, with 13 bases between. CDR1 is SGDLS, CDR2 YYNGEE, per germline. This CDR3 comprises 15 residues. The CDR3 sequence is CASSAYTEVNYGYTF. CDR3 coding DNA: TGTGCCAGCAGCGCCTACACAGAGGTTAACTATGGCTACACCTTC.

This clonotype was detected only a few times. The rearrangement uses TRBV27 and TRBJ2-2, with 8 bases aligning to TRBD1. The CDR3 has 16 amino acids. Germline V gene sequence: CDR1 MNHEY, CDR2 SMNVEV (reference sequence). Germline trimming cut 7 bases from V and 4 bases from J; bases unmatched to any gene: 11. CDR3 coding DNA: TGTGCCAGCACGCAAGCCGGGACAGGTTTCACCGGGGAGCTGTTTTTT. Its protein is CASTQAGTGFTGELFF.

This chain connects TRBV10-3 to TRBJ2-5; perhaps TRBD2 as D (6 bases). CDR1 ENHRY and CDR2 SYGVKD come from the germline V gene. V was pared by 6 bases and J by 7 bases, with 15 bases between. This CDR3 has 13 amino acids. The CDR3 region has the DNA TGTGCCATCAGGCCGGGGGACGAGGGGACCCAGTACTTC. Translation: CAIRPGDEGTQYF.

This clonotype was observed many times. V and J are TRBV12-3 or TRBV12-4 and TRBJ2-2, with D hard to call. The V gene lost 6 bases and the J gene lost 7 bases, with 12 bases spanning the gap. This CDR3 spans 13 amino acids. CDR3 nucleotides: TGTGCCAGCAGGCTCGGACGAATCGGGGAGCTGTTTTTT. It encodes CASRLGRIGELFF.